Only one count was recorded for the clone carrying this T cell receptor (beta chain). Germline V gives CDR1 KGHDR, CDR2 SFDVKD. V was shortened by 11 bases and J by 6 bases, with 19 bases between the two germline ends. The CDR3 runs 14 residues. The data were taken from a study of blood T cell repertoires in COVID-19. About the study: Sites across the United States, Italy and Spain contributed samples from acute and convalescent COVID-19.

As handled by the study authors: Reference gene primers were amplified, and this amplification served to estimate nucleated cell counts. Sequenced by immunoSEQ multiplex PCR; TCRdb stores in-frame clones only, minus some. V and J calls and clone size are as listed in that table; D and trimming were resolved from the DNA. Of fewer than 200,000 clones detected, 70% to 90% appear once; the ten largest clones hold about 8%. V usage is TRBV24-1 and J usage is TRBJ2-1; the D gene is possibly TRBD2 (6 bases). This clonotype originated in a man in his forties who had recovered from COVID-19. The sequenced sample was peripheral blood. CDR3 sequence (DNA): TGTGCCAACCTCTACGCTATAGCGGTCAATGAGCAGTTCTTC. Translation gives CANLYAIAVNEQFF.